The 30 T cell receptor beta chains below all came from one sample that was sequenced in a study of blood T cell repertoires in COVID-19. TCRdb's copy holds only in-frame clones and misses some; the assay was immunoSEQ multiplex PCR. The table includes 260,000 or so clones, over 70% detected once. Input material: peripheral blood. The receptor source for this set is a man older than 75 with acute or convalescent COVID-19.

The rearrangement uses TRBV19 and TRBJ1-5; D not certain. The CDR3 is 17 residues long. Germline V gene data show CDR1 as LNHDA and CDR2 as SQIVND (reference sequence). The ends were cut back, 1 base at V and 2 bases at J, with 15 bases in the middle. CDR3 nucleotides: TGTGCCAGTAGTATAGGCTTTCGGGGTACCGGCAATCAGCCCCAGCATTTT. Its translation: CASSIGFRGTGNQPQHF.

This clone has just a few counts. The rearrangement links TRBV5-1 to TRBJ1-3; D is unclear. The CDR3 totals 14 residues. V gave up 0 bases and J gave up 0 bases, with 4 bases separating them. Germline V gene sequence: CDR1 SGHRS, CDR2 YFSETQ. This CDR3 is CASSLDTSGNTIYF. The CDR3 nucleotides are TGCGCCAGCAGCTTGGACACCTCTGGAAACACCATATATTTT.

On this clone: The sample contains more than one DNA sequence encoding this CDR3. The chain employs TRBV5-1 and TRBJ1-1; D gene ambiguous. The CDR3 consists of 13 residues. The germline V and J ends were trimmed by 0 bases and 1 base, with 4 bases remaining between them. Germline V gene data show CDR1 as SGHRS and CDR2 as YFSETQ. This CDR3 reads CASSLAENTEAFF. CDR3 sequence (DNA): TGCGCCAGCAGCTTGGCAGAGAACACTGAAGCTTTCTTT. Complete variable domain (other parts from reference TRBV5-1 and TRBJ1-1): KAGVTQTPRYLIKTRGQQVTLSCSPISGHRSVSWYQQTPGQGLQFLFEYFSETQRNKGNFPGRFSGRQFSNSRSEMNVSTLELGDSALYLCASSLAENTEAFFGQGTRLTVV.

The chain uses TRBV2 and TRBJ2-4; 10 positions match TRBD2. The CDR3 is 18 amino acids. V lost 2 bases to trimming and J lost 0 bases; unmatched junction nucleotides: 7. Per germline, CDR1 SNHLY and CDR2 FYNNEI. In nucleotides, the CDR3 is TGTGCCAGCAGTGAACCTAGCGGGGGAGAACTAGCCAAAAACATTCAGTACTTC. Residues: CASSEPSGGELAKNIQYF.

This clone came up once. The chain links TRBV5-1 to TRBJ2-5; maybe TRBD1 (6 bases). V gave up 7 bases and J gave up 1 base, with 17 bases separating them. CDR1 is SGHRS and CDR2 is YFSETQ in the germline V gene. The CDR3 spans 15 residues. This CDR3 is CASAALSRGQETQYF. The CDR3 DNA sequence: TGCGCCAGCGCAGCGCTTTCCAGGGGCCAAGAGACCCAGTACTTC.

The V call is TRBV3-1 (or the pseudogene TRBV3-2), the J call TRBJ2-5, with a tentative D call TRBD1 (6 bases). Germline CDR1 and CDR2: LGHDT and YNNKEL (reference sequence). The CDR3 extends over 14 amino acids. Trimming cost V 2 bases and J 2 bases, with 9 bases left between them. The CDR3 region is CASSQLTGQETQYF. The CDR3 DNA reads TGTGCCAGCAGCCAACTGACAGGTCAAGAGACCCAGTACTTC.

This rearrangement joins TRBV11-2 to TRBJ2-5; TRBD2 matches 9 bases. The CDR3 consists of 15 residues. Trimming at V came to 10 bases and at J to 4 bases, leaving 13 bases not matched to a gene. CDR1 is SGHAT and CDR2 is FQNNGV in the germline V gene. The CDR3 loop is CATSIAGAAVETQYF. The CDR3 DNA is TGTGCCACCTCGATAGCGGGAGCGGCGGTAGAGACCCAGTACTTC.

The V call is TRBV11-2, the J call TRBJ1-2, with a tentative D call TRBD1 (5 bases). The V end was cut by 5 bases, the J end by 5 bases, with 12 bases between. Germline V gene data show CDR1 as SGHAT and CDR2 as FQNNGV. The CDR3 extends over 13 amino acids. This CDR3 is CASSADSLYGYTF. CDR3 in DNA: TGTGCCAGCAGCGCCGACAGTCTATATGGCTACACCTTC.

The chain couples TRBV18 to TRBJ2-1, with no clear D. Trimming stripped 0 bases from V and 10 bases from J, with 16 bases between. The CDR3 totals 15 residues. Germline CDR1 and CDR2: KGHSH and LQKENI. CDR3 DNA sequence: TGTGCCAGCTCACCACCTCAGGTGCCCGCCATCGAGCAGTTCTTC. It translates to CASSPPQVPAIEQFF.

The CDR3 DNA sequence: TGTGCCAGCAGTCAGGGCAGTATAGGGTTTGAAAAACTGTTTTTT. Protein product: CASSQGSIGFEKLFF. The V and J genes are TRBV9 and TRBJ1-4; TRBD1 might be the D (5 bases). Trimming left V 5 bases short and J 7 bases short, with 18 bases between. CDR3 length: 15 residues. Germline V lookup: CDR1 SGDLS, CDR2 YYNGEE.

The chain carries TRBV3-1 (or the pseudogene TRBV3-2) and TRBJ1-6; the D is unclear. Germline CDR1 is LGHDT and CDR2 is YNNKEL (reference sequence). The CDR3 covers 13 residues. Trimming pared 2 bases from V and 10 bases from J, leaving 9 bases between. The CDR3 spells CASSQSSVSPLHF. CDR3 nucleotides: TGTGCCAGCAGCCAATCATCGGTCTCACCCCTCCACTTT.

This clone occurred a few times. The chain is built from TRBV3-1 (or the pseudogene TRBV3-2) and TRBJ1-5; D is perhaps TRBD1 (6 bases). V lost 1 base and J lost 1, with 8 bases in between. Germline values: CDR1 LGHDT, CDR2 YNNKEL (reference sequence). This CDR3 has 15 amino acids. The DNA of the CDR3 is TGTGCCAGCAGCCAAGGGACAGTAAGCAATCAGCCCCAGCATTTT. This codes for CASSQGTVSNQPQHF.

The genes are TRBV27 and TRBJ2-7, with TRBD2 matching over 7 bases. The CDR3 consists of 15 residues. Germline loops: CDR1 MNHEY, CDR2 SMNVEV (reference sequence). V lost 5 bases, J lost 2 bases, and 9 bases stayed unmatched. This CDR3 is CASSPQRDRPYEQYF. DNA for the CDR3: TGTGCCAGCAGTCCCCAGCGGGACCGCCCCTACGAGCAGTACTTC.

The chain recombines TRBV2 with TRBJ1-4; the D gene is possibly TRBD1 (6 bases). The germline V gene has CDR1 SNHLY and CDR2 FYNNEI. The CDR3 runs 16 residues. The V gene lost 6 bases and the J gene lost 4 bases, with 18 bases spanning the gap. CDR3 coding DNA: TGTGCCAGCAGGCCTACAGAGACAGGCTTTAATGAAAAACTGTTTTTT. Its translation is CASRPTETGFNEKLFF.

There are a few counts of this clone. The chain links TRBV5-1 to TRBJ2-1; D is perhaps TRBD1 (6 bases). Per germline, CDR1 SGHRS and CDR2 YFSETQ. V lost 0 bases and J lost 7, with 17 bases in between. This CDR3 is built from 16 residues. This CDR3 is CASSLEAGARINEQFF. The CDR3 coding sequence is TGCGCCAGCAGCTTGGAGGCAGGGGCGCGAATAAATGAGCAGTTCTTC.

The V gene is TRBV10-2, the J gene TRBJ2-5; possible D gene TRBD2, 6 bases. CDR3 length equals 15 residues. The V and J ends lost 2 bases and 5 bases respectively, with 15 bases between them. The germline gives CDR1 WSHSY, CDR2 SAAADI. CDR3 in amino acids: CASSEGGASGETQYF. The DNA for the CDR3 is TGCGCCAGCAGTGAGGGAGGGGCGTCCGGGGAGACCCAGTACTTC.

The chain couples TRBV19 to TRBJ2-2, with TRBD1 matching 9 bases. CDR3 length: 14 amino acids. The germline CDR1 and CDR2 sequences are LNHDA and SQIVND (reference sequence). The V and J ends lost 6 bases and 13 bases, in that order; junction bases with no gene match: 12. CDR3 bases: TGTGCCAGTAGGGAATGGACAGGGGATTTGAGGCTGTTTTTT. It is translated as CASREWTGDLRLFF.

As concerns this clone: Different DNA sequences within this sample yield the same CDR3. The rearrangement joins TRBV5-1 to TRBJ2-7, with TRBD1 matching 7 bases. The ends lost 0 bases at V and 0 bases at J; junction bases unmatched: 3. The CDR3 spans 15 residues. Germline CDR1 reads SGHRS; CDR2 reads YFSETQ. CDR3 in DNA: TGCGCCAGCAGCTTGGGGTCAGGGGGCTCCTACGAGCAGTACTTC. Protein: CASSLGSGGSYEQYF.

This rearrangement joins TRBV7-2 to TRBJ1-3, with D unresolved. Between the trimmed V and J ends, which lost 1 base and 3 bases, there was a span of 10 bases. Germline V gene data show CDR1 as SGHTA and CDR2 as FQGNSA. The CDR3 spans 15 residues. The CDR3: CASSLGPGFGNTIYF. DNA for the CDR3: TGTGCCAGCAGCTTAGGGCCAGGCTTTGGAAACACCATATATTTT.

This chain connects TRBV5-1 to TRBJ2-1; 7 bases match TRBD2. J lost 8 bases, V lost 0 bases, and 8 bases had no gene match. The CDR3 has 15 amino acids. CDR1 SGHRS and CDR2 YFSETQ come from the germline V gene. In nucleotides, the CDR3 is TGCGCCAGCAGCTTGGCTGAATCGGGGGGTTATGAGCAGTTCTTC. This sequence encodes CASSLAESGGYEQFF.

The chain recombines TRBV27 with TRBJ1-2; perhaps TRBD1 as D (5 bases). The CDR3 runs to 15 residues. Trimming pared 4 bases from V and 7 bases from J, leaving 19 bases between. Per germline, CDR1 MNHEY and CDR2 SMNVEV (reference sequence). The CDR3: CASSSVGREKGGYTF. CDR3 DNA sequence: TGTGCCAGCAGTTCGGTCGGCAGGGAAAAGGGTGGCTACACCTTC.

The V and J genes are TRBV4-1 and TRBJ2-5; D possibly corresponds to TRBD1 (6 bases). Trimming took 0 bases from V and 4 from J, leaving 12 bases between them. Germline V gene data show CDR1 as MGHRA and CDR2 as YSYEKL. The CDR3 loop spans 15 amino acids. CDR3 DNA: TGCGCCAGCAGCCAAGATCCCCAGGGGAGAGAGACCCAGTACTTC. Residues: CASSQDPQGRETQYF.

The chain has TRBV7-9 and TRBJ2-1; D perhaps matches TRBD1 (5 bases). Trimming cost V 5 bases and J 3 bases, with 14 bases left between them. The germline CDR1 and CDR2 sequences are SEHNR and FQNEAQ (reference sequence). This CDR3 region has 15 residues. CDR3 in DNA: TGTGCCAGCAGCCCTACAGGAGCCCTCTACAATGAGCAGTTCTTC. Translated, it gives CASSPTGALYNEQFF.

CDR3 sequence (DNA): TGTGCCAGCAGTTACTCGATTGAAACGTCTACGGGCTACACCTTC. It specifies CASSYSIETSTGYTF. This chain joins TRBV6-5 and TRBJ1-2; D gene uncertain. The germline V gene has CDR1 MNHEY and CDR2 SVGAGI. Trimming pared 0 bases from V and 8 bases from J, leaving 16 bases between. This CDR3 is built from 15 residues.

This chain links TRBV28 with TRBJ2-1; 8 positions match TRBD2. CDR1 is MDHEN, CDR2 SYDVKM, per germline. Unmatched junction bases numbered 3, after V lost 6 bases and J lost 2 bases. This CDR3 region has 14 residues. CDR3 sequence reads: CASSRSGAYNEQFF. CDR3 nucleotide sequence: TGTGCCAGCAGCCGTAGCGGGGCCTACAATGAGCAGTTCTTC.

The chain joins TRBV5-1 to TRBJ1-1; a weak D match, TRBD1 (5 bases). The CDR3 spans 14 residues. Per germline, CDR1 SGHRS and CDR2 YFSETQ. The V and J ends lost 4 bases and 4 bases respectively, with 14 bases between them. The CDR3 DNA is TGCGCCAGCAGCGGGCAGGGTTTGAGCACTGAAGCTTTCTTT. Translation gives CASSGQGLSTEAFF.

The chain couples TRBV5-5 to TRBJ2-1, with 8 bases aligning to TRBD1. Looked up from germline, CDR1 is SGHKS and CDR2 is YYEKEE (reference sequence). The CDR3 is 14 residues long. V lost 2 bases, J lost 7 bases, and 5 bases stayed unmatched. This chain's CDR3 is CASSFAGGMNEQFF. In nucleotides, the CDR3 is TGTGCCAGCAGCTTTGCAGGGGGCATGAATGAGCAGTTCTTC. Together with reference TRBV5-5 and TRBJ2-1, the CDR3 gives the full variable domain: DAGVTQSPTHLIKTRGQQVTLRCSPISGHKSVSWYQQVLGQGPQFIFQYYEKEERGRGNFPDRFSARQFPNYSSELNVNALLLGDSALYLCASSFAGGMNEQFFGPGTRLTVL.

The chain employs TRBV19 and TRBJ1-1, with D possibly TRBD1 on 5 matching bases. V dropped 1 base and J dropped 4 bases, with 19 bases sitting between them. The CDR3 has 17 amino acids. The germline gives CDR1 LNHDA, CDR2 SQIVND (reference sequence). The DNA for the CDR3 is TGTGCCAGTAGTATAGTAGGGACTCTAATTTCGGGCACTGAAGCTTTCTTT. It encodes CASSIVGTLISGTEAFF.

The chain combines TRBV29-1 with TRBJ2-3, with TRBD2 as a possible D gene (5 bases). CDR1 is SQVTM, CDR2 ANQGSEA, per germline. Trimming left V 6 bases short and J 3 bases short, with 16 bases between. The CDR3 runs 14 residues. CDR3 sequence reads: CSVQVPGITDTQYF. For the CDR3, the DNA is TGCAGCGTCCAGGTGCCGGGGATAACAGATACGCAGTATTTT.

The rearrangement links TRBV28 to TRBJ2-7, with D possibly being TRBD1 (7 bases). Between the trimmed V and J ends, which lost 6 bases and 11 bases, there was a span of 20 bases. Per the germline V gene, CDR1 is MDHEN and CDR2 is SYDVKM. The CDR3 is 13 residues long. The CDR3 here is CASSPGRGASEYF. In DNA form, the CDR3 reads TGTGCCAGCAGCCCAGGCAGGGGGGCGAGTGAGTACTTC.